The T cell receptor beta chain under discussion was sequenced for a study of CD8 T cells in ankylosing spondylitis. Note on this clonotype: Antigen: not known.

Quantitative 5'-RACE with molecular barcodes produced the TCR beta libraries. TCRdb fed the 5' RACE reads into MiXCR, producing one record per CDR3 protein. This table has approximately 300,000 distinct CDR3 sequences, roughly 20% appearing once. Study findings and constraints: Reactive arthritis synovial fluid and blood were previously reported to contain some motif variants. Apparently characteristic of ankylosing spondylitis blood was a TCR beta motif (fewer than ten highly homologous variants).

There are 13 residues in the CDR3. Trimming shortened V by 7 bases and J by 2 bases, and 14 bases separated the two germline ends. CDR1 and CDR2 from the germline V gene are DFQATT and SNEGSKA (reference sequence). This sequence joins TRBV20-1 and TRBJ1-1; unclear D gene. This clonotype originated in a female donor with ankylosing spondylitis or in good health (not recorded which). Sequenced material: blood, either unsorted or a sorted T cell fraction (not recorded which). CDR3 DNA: TGCAGTGGGGCCACCCCGTTTAACACTGAAGCTTTCTTT. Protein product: CSGATPFNTEAFF.